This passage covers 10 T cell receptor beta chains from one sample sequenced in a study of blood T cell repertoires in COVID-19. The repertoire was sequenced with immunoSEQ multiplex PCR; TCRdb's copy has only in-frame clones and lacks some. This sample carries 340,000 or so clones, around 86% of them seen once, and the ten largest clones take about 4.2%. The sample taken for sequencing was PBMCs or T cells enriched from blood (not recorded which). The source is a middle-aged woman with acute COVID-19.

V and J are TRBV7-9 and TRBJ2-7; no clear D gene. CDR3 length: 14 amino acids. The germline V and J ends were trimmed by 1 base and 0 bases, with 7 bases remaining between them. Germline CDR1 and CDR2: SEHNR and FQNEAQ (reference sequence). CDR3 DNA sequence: TGTGCCAGCAGCTTAGGTTCCAACTCCTACGAGCAGTACTTC. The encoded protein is CASSLGSNSYEQYF. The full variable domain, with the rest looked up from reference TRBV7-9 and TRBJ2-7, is DTGVSQNPRHKITKRGQNVTFRCDPISEHNRLYWYRQTLGQGPEFLTYFQNEAQLEKSRLLSDRFSAERPKGSFSTLEIQRTEQGDSAMYLCASSLGSNSYEQYFGPGTRLTVT.

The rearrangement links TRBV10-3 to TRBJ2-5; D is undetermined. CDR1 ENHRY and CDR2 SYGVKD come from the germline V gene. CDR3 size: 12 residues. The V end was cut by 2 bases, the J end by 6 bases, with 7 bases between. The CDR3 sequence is CAISETRKTQYF. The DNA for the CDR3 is TGTGCCATCAGTGAGACCAGGAAGACCCAGTACTTC.

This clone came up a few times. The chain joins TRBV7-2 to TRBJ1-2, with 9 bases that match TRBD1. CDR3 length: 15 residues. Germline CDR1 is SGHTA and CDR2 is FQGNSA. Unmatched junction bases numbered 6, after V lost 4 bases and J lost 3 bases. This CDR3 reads CASSYRTGGDYGYTF. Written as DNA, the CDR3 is TGTGCCAGCAGCTACAGAACAGGGGGCGACTATGGCTACACCTTC.

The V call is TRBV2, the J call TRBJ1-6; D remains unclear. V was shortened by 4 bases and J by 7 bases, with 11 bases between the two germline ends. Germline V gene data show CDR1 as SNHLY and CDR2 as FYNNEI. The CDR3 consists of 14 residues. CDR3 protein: CASSVGEGNSPLHF. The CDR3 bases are TGTGCCAGCAGTGTTGGGGAGGGAAATTCACCCCTCCACTTT.

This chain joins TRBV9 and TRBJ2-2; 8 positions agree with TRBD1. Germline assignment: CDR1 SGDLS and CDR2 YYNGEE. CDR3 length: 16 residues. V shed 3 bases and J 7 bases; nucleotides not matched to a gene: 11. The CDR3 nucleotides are TGTGCCAGCAGCGCCCAACGGACAGGGAATATCGGGGAGCTGTTTTTT. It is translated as CASSAQRTGNIGELFF.

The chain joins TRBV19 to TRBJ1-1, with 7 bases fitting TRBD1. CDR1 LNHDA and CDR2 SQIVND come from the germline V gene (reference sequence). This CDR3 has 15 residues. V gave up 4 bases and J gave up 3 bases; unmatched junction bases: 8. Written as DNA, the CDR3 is TGTGCCAGTAGTACCCTGACAGGGACCTACACTGAAGCTTTCTTT. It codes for CASSTLTGTYTEAFF.

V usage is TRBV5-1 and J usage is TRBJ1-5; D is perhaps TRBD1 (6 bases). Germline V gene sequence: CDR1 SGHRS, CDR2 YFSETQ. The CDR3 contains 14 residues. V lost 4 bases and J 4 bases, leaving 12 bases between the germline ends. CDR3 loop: CASSPGQTNQPQHF. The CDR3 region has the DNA TGCGCCAGCAGCCCTGGACAGACTAATCAGCCCCAGCATTTT.

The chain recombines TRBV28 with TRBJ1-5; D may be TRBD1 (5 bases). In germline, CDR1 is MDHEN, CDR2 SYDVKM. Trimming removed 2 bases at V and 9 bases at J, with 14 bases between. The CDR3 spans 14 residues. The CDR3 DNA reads TGTGCCAGCAGTTTAAAGTGGAGGGGTGGGCCCCAGCATTTT. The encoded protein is CASSLKWRGGPQHF.

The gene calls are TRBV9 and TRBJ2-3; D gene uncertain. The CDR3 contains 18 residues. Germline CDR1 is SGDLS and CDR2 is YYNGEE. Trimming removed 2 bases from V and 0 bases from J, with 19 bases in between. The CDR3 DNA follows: TGTGCCAGCAGCGTCGATCAGACAAACCGACCTAGCACAGATACGCAGTATTTT. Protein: CASSVDQTNRPSTDTQYF. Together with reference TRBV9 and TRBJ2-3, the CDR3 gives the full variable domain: DSGVTQTPKHLITATGQRVTLRCSPRSGDLSVYWYQQSLDQGLQFLIQYYNGEERAKGNILERFSAQQFPDLHSELNLSSLELGDSALYFCASSVDQTNRPSTDTQYFGPGTRLTVL.

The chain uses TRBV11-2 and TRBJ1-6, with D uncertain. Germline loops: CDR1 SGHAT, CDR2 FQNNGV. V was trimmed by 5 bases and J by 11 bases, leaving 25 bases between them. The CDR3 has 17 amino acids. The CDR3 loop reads CASSLLTGTSIQTPLHF. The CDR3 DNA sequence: TGTGCCAGCAGCCTCCTGACTGGTACCTCAATTCAAACACCCCTCCACTTT.